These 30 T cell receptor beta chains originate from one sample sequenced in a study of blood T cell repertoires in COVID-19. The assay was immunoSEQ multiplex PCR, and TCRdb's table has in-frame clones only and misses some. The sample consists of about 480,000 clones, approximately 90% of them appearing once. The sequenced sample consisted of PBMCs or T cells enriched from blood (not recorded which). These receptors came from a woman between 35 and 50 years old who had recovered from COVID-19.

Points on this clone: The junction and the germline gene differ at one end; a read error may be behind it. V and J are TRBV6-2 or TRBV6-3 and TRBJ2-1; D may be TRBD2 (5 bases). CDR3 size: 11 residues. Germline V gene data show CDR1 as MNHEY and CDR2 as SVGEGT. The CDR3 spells CASSFLGVRIF. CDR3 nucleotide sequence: TGTGCCAGCAGTTTTCTCGGGGTGAGGATCTTC.

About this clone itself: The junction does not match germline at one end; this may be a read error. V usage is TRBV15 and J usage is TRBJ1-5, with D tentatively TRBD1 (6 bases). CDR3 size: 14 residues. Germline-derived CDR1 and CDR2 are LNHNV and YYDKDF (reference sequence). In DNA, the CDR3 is TGTGCCACCAGAAGAGGAGGGGGTGGTCAGCCCCAGCATTTT. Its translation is CATRRGGGGQPQHF.

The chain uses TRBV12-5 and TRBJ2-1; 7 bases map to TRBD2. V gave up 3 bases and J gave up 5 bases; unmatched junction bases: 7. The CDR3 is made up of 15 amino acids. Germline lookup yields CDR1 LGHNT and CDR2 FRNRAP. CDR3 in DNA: TGTGCTAGTGGTTTAGTGGGAGGGAAGGACAATGAGCAGTTCTTC. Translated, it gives CASGLVGGKDNEQFF.

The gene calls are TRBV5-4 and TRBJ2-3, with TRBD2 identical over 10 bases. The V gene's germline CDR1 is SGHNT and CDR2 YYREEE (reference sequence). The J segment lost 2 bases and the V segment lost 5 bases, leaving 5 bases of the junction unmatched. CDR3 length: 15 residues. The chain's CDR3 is CASRLAGRTTDTQYF. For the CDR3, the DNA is TGTGCCAGCAGACTAGCGGGACGGACCACAGATACGCAGTATTTT.

The CDR3 protein is CASSTRPPEAFF. The CDR3 DNA follows: TGTGCCAGCAGCACTCGACCCCCGGAGGCTTTCTTT. The rearrangement joins TRBV6-2 or TRBV6-3 to TRBJ1-1; D uncertain. This CDR3 region has 12 residues. The germline V gene has CDR1 MNHEY and CDR2 SVGEGT. Trimming took off 6 bases at V and 11 bases at J, with 16 bases between the two ends.

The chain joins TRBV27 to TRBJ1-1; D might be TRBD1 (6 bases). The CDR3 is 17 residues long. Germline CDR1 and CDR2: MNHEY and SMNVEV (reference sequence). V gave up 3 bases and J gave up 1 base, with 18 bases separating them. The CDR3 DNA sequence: TGTGCCAGCAGTTTCTCTACATGGACAGAACCGAACACTGAAGCTTTCTTT. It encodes CASSFSTWTEPNTEAFF.

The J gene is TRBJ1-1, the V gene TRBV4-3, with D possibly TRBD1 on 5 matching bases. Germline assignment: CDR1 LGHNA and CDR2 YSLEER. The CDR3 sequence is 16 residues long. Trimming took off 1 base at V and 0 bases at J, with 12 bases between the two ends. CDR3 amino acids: CASSQGRQNLNTEAFF. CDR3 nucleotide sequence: TGCGCCAGCAGCCAAGGAAGACAGAATTTGAACACTGAAGCTTTCTTT.

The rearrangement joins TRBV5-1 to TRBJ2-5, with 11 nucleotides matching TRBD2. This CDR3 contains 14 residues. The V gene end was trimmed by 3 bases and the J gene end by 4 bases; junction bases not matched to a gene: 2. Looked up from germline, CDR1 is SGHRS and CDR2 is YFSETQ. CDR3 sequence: CASSSLAGGETQYF. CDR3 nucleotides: TGCGCCAGCAGCTCGCTAGCGGGAGGAGAGACCCAGTACTTC.

CDR3 DNA sequence: TGTGCCAGTAGTATAGGCCCTGCCACTATCACAGATACGCAGTATTTT. It codes for CASSIGPATITDTQYF. The chain combines TRBV19 with TRBJ2-3; D unresolved. This CDR3 is built from 16 residues. Germline loops: CDR1 LNHDA, CDR2 SQIVND (reference sequence). The V and J ends lost 1 base and 2 bases respectively, with 13 bases between them.

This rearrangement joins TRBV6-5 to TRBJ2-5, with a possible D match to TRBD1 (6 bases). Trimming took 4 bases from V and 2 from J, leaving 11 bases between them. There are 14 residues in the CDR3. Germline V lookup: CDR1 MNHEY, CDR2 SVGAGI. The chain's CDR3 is CASSWGRGQETQYF. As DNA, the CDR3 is TGTGCCAGCAGTTGGGGGCGCGGACAAGAGACCCAGTACTTC.

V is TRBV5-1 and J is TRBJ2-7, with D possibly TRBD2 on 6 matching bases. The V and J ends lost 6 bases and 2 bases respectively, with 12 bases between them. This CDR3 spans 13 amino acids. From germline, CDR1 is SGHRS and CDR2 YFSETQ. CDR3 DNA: TGCGCCAGCACGAAGGAGGGGCCCTACGAGCAGTACTTC. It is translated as CASTKEGPYEQYF.

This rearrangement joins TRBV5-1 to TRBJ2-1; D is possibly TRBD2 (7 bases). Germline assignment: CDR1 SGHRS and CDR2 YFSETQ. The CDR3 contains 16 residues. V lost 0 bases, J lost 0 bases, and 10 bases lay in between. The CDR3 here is CASSLGGGDSYNEQFF. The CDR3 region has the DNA TGCGCCAGCAGCTTGGGCGGGGGCGACTCCTACAATGAGCAGTTCTTC.

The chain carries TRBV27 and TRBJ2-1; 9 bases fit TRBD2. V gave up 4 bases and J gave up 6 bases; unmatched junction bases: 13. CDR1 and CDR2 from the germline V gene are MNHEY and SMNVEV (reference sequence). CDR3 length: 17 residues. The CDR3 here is CASSSPLGSGRVNEQFF. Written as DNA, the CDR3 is TGTGCCAGCAGTTCCCCGTTGGGTAGCGGGAGAGTCAATGAGCAGTTCTTC.

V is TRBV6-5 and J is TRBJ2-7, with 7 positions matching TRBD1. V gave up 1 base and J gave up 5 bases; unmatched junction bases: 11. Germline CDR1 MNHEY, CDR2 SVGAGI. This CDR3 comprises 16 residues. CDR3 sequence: CASSYFRVQGVNEQYF. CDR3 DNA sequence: TGTGCCAGCAGTTACTTCCGAGTGCAGGGGGTAAACGAGCAGTACTTC.

CDR3 sequence (DNA): TGTGCCAGCAGTACGAGACAGGCTGATGGCTACACCTTC. Its translation: CASSTRQADGYTF. V is TRBV11-3 and J is TRBJ1-2, with a possible D match to TRBD1 (6 bases). Germline CDR1 SGHNT, CDR2 YENEEA. The ends were cut back, 6 bases at V and 6 bases at J, with 14 bases in the middle. The CDR3 has 13 residues.

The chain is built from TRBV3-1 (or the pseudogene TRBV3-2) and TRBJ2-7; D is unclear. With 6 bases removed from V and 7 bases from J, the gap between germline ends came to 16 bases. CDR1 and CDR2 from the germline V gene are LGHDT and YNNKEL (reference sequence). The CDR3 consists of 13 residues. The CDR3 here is CASRITGSMEQYF. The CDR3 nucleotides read TGTGCCAGCAGAATAACGGGTAGCATGGAGCAGTACTTC.

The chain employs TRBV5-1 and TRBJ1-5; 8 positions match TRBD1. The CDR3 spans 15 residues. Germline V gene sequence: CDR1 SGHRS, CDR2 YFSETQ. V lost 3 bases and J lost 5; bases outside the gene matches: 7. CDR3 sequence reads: CASSSVPGGYQPQHF. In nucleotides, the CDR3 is TGCGCCAGCAGCTCGGTACCAGGGGGCTATCAGCCCCAGCATTTT.

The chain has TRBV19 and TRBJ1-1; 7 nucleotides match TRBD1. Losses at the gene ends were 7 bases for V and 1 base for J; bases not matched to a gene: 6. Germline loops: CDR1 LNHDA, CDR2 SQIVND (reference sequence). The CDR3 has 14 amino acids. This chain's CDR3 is CASKAGTANTEAFF. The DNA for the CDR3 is TGTGCCAGTAAAGCCGGGACAGCGAACACTGAAGCTTTCTTT.

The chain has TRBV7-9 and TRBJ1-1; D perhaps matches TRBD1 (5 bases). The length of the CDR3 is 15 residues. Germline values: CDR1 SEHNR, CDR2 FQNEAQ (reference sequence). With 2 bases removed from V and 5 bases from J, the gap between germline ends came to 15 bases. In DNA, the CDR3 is TGTGCCAGCAGCTTAAGGGGTTGGGGGGTGACTGAAGCTTTCTTT. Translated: CASSLRGWGVTEAFF.

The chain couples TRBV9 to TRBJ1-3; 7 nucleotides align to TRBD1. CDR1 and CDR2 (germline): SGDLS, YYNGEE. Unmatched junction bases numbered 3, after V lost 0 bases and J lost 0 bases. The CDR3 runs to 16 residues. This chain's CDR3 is CASSVAGTDSGNTIYF. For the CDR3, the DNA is TGTGCCAGCAGCGTAGCTGGGACAGACTCTGGAAACACCATATATTTT.

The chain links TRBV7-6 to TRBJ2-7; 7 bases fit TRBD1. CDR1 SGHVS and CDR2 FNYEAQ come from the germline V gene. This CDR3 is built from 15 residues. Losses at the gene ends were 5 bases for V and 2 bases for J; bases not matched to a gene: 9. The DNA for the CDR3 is TGTGCCAGCAGCCCCAGGGGGTCAGGCCCCTACGAGCAGTACTTC. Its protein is CASSPRGSGPYEQYF.

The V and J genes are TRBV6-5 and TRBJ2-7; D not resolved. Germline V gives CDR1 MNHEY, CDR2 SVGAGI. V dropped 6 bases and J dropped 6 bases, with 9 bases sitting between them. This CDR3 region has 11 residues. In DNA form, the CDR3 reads TGTGCCAGCAGAGAGTCGGGCGAGCAGTACTTC. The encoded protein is CASRESGEQYF.

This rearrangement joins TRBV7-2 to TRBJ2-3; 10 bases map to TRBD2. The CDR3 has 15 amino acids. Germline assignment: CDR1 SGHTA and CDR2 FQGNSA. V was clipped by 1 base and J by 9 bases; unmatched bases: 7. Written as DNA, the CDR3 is TGTGCCAGCAGCTTAGGGCTAGCGGGAGAGGGGACGCAGTATTTT. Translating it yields CASSLGLAGEGTQYF. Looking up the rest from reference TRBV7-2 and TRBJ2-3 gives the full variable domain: GAGVSQSPSNKVTEKGKDVELRCDPISGHTALYWYRQSLGQGLEFLIYFQGNSAPDKSGLPSDRFSAERTGGSVSTLTIQRTQQEDSAVYLCASSLGLAGEGTQYFGPGTRLTVL.

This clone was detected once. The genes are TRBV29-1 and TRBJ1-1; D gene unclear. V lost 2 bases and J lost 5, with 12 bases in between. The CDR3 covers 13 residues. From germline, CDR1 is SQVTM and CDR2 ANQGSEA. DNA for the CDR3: TGCAGCGTTGAAACAGCCTTGAGAACTGAAGCTTTCTTT. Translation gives CSVETALRTEAFF.

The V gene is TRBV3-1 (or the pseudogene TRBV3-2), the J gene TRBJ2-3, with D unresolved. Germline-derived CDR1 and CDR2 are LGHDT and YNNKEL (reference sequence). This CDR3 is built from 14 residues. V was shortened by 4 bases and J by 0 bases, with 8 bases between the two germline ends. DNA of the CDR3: TGTGCCAGCAGCCGGGCCGGAAGCACAGATACGCAGTATTTT. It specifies CASSRAGSTDTQYF.

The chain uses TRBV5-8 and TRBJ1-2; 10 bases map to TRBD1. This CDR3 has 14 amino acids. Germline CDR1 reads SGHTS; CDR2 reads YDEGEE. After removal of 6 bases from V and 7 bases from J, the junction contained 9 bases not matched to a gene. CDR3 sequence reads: CASIRDRGPIGYTF. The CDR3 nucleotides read TGTGCCAGCATCCGAGACAGGGGGCCTATTGGCTACACCTTC. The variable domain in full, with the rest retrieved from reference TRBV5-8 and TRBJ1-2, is EAGVTQSPTHLIKTRGQQATLRCSPISGHTSVYWYQQALGLGLQFLLWYDEGEERNRGNFPPRFSGRQFPNYSSELNVNALELEDSALYLCASIRDRGPIGYTFGSGTRLTVV.

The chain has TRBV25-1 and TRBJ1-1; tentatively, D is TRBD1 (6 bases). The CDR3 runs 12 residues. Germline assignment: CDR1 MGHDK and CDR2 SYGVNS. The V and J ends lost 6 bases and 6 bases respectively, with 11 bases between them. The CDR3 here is CASRQGSPEAFF. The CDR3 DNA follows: TGTGCCAGCAGACAGGGATCCCCTGAAGCTTTCTTT.

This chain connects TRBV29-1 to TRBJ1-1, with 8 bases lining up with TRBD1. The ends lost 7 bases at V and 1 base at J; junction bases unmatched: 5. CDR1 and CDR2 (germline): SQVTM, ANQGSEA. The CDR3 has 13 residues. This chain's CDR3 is CSARGQGNTEAFF. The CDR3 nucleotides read TGCAGCGCTCGCGGACAGGGGAACACTGAAGCTTTCTTT.

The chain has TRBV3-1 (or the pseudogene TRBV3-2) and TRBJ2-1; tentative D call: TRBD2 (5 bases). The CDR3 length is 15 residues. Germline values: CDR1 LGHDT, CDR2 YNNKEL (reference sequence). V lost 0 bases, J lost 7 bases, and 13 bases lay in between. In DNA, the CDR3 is TGTGCCAGCAGCCAAGATACCGGGATCGAGAATGAGCAGTTCTTC. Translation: CASSQDTGIENEQFF.

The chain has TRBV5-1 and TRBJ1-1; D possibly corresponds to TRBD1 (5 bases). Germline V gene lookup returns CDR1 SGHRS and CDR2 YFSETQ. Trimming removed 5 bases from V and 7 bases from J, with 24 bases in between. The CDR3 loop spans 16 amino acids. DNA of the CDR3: TGCGCCAGCAGACTTGGGGCTCTGGAGGGGCGTGTTGAAGCTTTCTTT. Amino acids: CASRLGALEGRVEAFF.